A single sample is the source of the 5 T cell receptor beta chains below, sequenced in a study of PD-L1 blockade in urothelial cancer. The method was immunoSEQ multiplex PCR; TCRdb's version includes in-frame clones alone and lacks a portion of them. The sample holds roughly 74,000 clones, roughly 90% seen once. This specimen was PBMCs, taken around atezolizumab (anti-PD-L1) treatment. These receptors all stem from a woman between 65 and 79 years old with urothelial cancer.

J is TRBJ1-4 and V is TRBV9; D is ambiguous. CDR1 and CDR2 from the germline V gene are SGDLS and YYNGEE. The CDR3 runs 18 residues. With 0 bases removed from V and 1 base from J, the gap between germline ends came to 16 bases. The CDR3 region is CASSVGQSMRETNEKLFF. The CDR3 region has the DNA TGTGCCAGCAGCGTAGGACAATCGATGAGAGAAACTAATGAAAAACTGTTTTTT.

V usage is TRBV5-4 and J usage is TRBJ2-1, with 12 bases that match TRBD2. J gave up 8 bases and V 3 bases, and 6 bases lay outside the gene matches. There are 15 residues in the CDR3. CDR1 SGHNT and CDR2 YYREEE come from the germline V gene (reference sequence). In nucleotides, the CDR3 is TGTGCCAGCAGCTGGGTGGCTAGCGGGGGGGATGAGCAGTTCTTC. As protein: CASSWVASGGDEQFF.

The gene calls are TRBV11-1 and TRBJ1-3, with TRBD1 matching over 8 bases. The CDR3 is 13 amino acids. Germline lookup yields CDR1 SGHAT and CDR2 FQDESV (reference sequence). V shed 8 bases and J 0 bases; nucleotides not matched to a gene: 0. CDR3 DNA sequence: TGTGCCAGCGGACAGGGCTCTGGAAACACCATATATTTT. The encoded protein is CASGQGSGNTIYF.

The rearrangement uses TRBV19 and TRBJ1-5, with D maybe TRBD1 (5 bases). Germline assignment: CDR1 LNHDA and CDR2 SQIVND (reference sequence). The CDR3 contains 15 residues. V was clipped by 4 bases and J by 6 bases, with 16 bases between them. Here the CDR3 DNA reads TGTGCCAGTAGTACGTACGGTCAGGGTAGTCAGCCCCAGCATTTT. Amino acid sequence: CASSTYGQGSQPQHF. Full variable domain (outside the CDR3, taken from reference TRBV19 and TRBJ1-5): DGGITQSPKYLFRKEGQNVTLSCEQNLNHDAMYWYRQDPGQGLRLIYYSQIVNDFQKGDIAEGYSVSREKKESFPLTVTSAQKNPTAFYLCASSTYGQGSQPQHFGDGTRLSIL.

The J gene is TRBJ2-7, the V gene TRBV4-3; perhaps TRBD1 as D (6 bases). Germline V lookup: CDR1 LGHNA, CDR2 YSLEER. The CDR3 has 14 amino acids. The V gene lost 4 bases and the J gene lost 3 bases, with 13 bases spanning the gap. The chain's CDR3 is CASSPLGQNYEQYF. The CDR3 nucleotides read TGCGCCAGCAGCCCGCTAGGACAGAACTACGAGCAGTACTTC.